This T cell receptor beta chain is from a study of post-analysis software for immune sequencing data (dated by TCRdb to the mid-2010s). Notes on the research overall: Disease courses on record covered relapsing-remitting, secondary progressive and progressive-relapsing multiple sclerosis, though some patients had no subtype annotation. The patient repertoires were compared against more than 10 previously published healthy control repertoires obtained from donors aged 6 to 25 years. A subset of samples was prepared in parallel using single-end sample barcoding, then pooled and co-amplified after Illumina adapter ligation.

The library relied on PCR. Instrument used: Illumina HiSeq 2500. Unique molecular identifiers were incorporated into TCR beta cDNA libraries to reduce PCR and sequencing biases. About 0.5 million cDNA molecules were obtained for every 1 to 10 million input T cells, so each molecule roughly corresponded to one T cell. Patient libraries were prepared and sequenced with the same protocol used for the earlier healthy control dataset. Within a given batch, samples were prepared together, multiplexed and sequenced on the same HiSeq lane. The original methods were these. MIGEC was used to process the raw barcoded reads, and molecular identifier groups with only a single read were discarded before consensus assembly and CDR3 extraction. VDJtools was used for post-analysis of the clonotype tables, with diversity normalized by down-sampling every dataset to the smallest sample size. In repertoire overlap clustering, CDR3 amino acid sequences, but not nucleotide sequences, were matched to correct batch-related cross-sample contamination. The public reads were reprocessed in TCRdb via fastp at Q25 and MiXCR, keeping in-frame beta chains. Every entry covers one CDR3 protein and lists the most common genes and DNA from its rows. TCRdb's processing, not the authors', yielded these V and J calls. The sample records roughly 600,000 distinct CDR3 sequences, 44% of which are singletons. The biggest ten clones account for about 1.8% of the sample.

TCR beta repertoires were profiled from peripheral blood of 13 young patients with multiple sclerosis to demonstrate the VDJtools post-analysis software. The multiple sclerosis patients were children and adolescents between roughly 6 and 16 years of age. What the authors observed across the whole study: Compared with controls, multiple sclerosis patients had significantly lower normalized Chao1 diversity, a finding suggesting substantial peripheral T-cell clonal expansion. The multiple sclerosis patient group was slightly younger than the control group. Direct clustering with F measure revealed strong co-clustering of samples prepared in the same batch, which led to a batch-effect correction. Roughly 5 TRBV segments, including TRBV5-6, TRBV5-1 and TRBV20-1, were significantly more frequent in patients than controls.

Remarks on this clonotype: Which antigen it targets is not known. No quality values exist for individual bases; no much larger clone is one base distant.

The CDR3 spans 12 residues, from the cysteine through the phenylalanine. Kept here is only the CDR3 DNA, which spans 36 bases and is read in frame from base 1. CDR1 and CDR2, per the germline V gene (reference sequence), are GTSNPN and SVGIG. The clonotype originates from a girl between 10 and 17 years old with multiple sclerosis. The rearrangement combines TRBV30 with TRBJ2-4, and TRBD1 matches 8 of the central bases. The DNA end favors TRBJ2-5, so the J call may be wrong. Source material: blood. The bases are TGTGCCTGGAGGACAGGGGCAGAGACCCAGTACTTC. Its translation reads: CAWRTGAETQYF.